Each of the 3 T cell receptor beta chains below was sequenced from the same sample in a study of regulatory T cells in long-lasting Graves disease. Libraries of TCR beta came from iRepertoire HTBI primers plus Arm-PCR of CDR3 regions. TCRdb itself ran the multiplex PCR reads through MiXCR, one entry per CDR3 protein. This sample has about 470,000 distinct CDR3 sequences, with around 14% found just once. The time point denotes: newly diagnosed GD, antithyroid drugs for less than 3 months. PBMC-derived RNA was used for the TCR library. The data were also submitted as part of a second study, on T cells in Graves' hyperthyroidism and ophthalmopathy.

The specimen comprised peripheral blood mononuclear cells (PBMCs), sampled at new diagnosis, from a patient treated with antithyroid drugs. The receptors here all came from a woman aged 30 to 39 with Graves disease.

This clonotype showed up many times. The CDR3 protein is CASSPGTSGRAYEQYF. The CDR3, as DNA: TGTGCCAGCAGTCCCGGGACTAGCGGGAGGGCCTACGAGCAGTACTTC. The chain uses TRBV28 and TRBJ2-7; 16 nucleotides agree with TRBD2. Germline assignment: CDR1 MDHEN and CDR2 SYDVKM. V shed 5 bases and J 2 bases; nucleotides not matched to a gene: 3. This CDR3 contains 16 residues.

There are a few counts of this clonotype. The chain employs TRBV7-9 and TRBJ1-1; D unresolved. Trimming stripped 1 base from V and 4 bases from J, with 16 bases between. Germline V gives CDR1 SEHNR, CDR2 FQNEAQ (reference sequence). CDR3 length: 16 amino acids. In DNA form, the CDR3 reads TGTGCCAGCAGCTTAGATATCAGACCACGGGGCACTGAAGCTTTCTTT. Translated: CASSLDIRPRGTEAFF.

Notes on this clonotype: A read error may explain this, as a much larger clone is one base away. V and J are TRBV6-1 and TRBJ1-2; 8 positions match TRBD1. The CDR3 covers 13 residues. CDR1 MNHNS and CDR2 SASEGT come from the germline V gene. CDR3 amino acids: CASSPRTGITYAF. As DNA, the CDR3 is TGTGCCAGCAGTCCCCGGACAGGGATAACGTACGCCTTC.